In this sample, the clone carrying this T cell receptor beta chain turned up a few times. What it binds is unknown. Use of 60 Vbeta and 13 Jbeta primers characterized the PCR. Profiled with immunoSEQ multiplex PCR; TCRdb holds only in-frame clones, not every one. The sample shows 150,000 to 200,000 clones, approximately 75% of them seen only once. The data belong to a study of cytomegalovirus exposure and HLA in healthy donors. Background on the study: Earlier results showed roughly 120 million unique TCR beta sequences derived from 150 million to 200 million T cells.

Study results and limitations: Associated with HLA alleles at 0.05 false discovery rate in a later analysis were 15,000 to 20,000 TCR beta sequences. TCR beta V- and J-gene trimming, according to a later analysis, was linked to a missense DCLRE1C variant.

V dropped 3 bases and J dropped 4; count of bases not matched to a gene: 11. Germline CDR1 SGHNT, CDR2 YYREEE (reference sequence). This CDR3 contains 16 residues. The sample comprised PBMCs. V is TRBV5-4 and J is TRBJ1-1, with 8 positions matching TRBD1. This sequence was found in a woman under 30 in good health and CMV-seronegative. The CDR3 loop is CASSSSQGAWSTEAFF. Written as DNA, the CDR3 is TGTGCCAGCAGCTCAAGTCAGGGGGCTTGGAGCACTGAAGCTTTCTTT.